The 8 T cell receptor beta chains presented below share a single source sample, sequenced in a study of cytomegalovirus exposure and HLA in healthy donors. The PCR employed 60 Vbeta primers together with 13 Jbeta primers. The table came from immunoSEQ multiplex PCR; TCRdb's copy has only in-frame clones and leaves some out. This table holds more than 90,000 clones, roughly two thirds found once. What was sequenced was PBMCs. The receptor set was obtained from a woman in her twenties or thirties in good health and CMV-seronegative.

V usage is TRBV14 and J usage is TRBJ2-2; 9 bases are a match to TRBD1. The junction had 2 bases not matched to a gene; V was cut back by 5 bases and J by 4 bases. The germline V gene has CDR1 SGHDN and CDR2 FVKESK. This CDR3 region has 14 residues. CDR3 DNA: TGTGCCAGCAGCGTACAGGGGGCCACCGGGGAGCTGTTTTTT. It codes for CASSVQGATGELFF.

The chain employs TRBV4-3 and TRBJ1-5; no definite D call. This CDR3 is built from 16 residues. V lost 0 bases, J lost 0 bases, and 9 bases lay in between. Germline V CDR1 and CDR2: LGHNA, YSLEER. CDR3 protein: CASSQDRQYSNQPQHF. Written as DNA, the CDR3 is TGCGCCAGCAGCCAAGACAGGCAATATAGCAATCAGCCCCAGCATTTT.

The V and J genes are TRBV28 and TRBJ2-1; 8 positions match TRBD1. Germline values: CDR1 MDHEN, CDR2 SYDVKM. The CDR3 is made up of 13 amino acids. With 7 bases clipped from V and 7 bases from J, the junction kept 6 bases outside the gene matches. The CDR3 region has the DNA TGTGCCAGCACCAAGGACAGGGCAAATGAGCAGTTCTTC. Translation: CASTKDRANEQFF.

CDR3 protein: CASSPLEGVYEQYF. The CDR3, as DNA: TGTGCCAGCTCACCATTGGAGGGAGTCTACGAGCAGTACTTC. The V and J genes are TRBV18 and TRBJ2-7; TRBD2 is a possible D gene (6 bases). CDR1 KGHSH and CDR2 LQKENI come from the germline V gene. This CDR3 has 14 amino acids. V lost 2 bases to trimming and J lost 3 bases, with 11 bases between them.

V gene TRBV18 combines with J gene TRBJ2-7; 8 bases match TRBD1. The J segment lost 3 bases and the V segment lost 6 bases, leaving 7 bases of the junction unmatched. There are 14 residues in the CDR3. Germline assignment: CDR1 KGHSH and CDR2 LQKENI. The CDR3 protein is CASSPGQANYEQYF. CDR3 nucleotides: TGTGCCAGCTCGCCGGGACAGGCCAACTACGAGCAGTACTTC.

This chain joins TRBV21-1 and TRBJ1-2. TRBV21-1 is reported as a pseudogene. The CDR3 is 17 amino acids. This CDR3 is CASSKVGGELANYGYTF. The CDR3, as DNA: TGTGCCAGCAGCAAAGTTGGTGGGGAGTTAGCTAACTATGGCTACACCTTC.

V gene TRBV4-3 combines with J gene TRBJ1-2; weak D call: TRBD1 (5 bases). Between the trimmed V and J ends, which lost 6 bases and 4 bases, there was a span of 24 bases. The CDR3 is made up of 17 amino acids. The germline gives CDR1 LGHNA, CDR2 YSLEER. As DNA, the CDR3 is TGCGCCAGCAGGGGTCCGGGACTTCCTCAGGGTGGCTATGGCTACACCTTC. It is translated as CASRGPGLPQGGYGYTF.

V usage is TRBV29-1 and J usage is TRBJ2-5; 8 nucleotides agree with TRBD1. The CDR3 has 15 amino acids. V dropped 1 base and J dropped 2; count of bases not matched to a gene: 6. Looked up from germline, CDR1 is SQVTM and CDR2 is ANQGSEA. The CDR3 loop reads CSVEGPTGEQETQYF. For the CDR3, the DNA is TGCAGCGTTGAAGGTCCGACAGGGGAACAAGAGACCCAGTACTTC.